Sequencing of this T cell receptor (beta chain) was carried out in a study of OX40 agonist ivuxolimab in advanced cancers. At the level of the study: Anti-PD-1, anti-PD-L1 or anti-CTLA-4 therapy given earlier was allowed, and around 40% had some. Three patients had partial responses: one hepatocellular carcinoma, two cutaneous melanoma.

Assay used: immunoSEQ multiplex PCR; TCRdb lists only in-frame clones, some missing. The sample carries around 61,000 clones, about four fifths recorded once. Trimming shortened V by 4 bases and J by 7 bases, and 15 bases separated the two germline ends. The CDR3 loop spans 14 amino acids. Germline V CDR1 and CDR2: SGHDT, YYEEEE. This clone was observed a single time. The receptor was isolated from an adult with an advanced solid tumor such as melanoma, head and neck, liver or kidney cancer. Sequencing used CD4+ or CD8+ T cells sorted from blood, obtained in a trial of the OX40 agonist ivuxolimab. This chain joins TRBV5-6 and TRBJ1-5; unclear D gene. The CDR3 is CASSLGRMGQPQHF. For the CDR3, the DNA is TGTGCCAGCAGCCTCGGACGGATGGGGCAGCCCCAGCATTTT.